The 24 T cell receptor beta chains below all came from one sample that was sequenced in a study of PD-L1 blockade in urothelial cancer. TCRdb keeps only in-frame clones here, not all; method: immunoSEQ multiplex PCR. The sample yields around 82,000 clones, roughly 89% seen once. Stated time point: pretreatment peripheral blood. The material sequenced was PBMCs, taken around atezolizumab (anti-PD-L1) treatment. Receptor source: a man aged 55-75 years with urothelial cancer.

For this clone: The sample carries other DNA sequences with the same CDR3. The chain uses TRBV5-1 and TRBJ2-2; D unresolved. The germline V gene has CDR1 SGHRS and CDR2 YFSETQ. Trimming took 0 bases from V and 1 from J, leaving 7 bases between them. This CDR3 region has 15 residues. CDR3 protein: CASSLGHRNTGELFF. DNA of the CDR3: TGCGCCAGCAGCTTGGGACATCGGAACACCGGGGAGCTGTTTTTT.

This chain joins TRBV19 and TRBJ1-3; D remains unclear. This CDR3 spans 10 amino acids. The V end was cut by 11 bases, the J end by 1 base, with 3 bases between. The germline gives CDR1 LNHDA, CDR2 SQIVND (reference sequence). The CDR3 loop reads CASSGNTIYF. CDR3 coding DNA: TGTGCCTCTTCTGGAAACACCATATATTTT.

This clone has only a few counts. The rearrangement joins TRBV5-1 to TRBJ2-2; maybe TRBD2 (5 bases). Trimming cost V 0 bases and J 4 bases, with 10 bases left between them. CDR1 and CDR2 (germline): SGHRS, YFSETQ. The CDR3 is 15 amino acids. The CDR3 region has the DNA TGCGCCAGCAGCTTGGCTTCGGCGGGCACCGGGGAGCTGTTTTTT. Protein sequence: CASSLASAGTGELFF.

This clone was seen only once. The chain has TRBV18 and TRBJ2-1, with TRBD2 as a possible D gene (5 bases). The CDR3 is made up of 17 amino acids. V shed 3 bases and J shed 7 bases, with 22 bases lying between them. Germline CDR1 is KGHSH and CDR2 is LQKENI. CDR3 bases: TGTGCCAGCTCACCGAGGACCCTCACTAGTGACCAAAATGAGCAGTTCTTC. It codes for CASSPRTLTSDQNEQFF.

The chain employs TRBV5-1 and TRBJ2-5, with TRBD1 matching 8 bases. Unmatched junction bases numbered 5, after V lost 0 bases and J lost 4 bases. Germline CDR1 and CDR2: SGHRS and YFSETQ. This CDR3 has 15 residues. CDR3 protein: CASSLAGQGGETQYF. In DNA, the CDR3 is TGCGCCAGCAGCTTGGCTGGACAGGGCGGAGAGACCCAGTACTTC.

This clone was counted a few times. This chain joins TRBV19 and TRBJ1-5; possibly TRBD1 for D (6 bases). V gave up 5 bases and J gave up 2 bases, with 13 bases separating them. The germline CDR1 and CDR2 sequences are LNHDA and SQIVND (reference sequence). The CDR3 sequence is 15 residues long. CDR3 nucleotides: TGTGCCAGTAGTCCCCGGGACACCGGCAATCAGCCCCAGCATTTT. The encoded protein is CASSPRDTGNQPQHF.

The genes are TRBV2 and TRBJ1-6, with 10 nucleotides matching TRBD1. Losses at the gene ends were 3 bases for V and 7 bases for J; bases not matched to a gene: 3. The germline V gene has CDR1 SNHLY and CDR2 FYNNEI. This CDR3 comprises 15 residues. CDR3 nucleotides: TGTGCCAGCAGTGATGGGACAGGGGACAATTCACCCCTCCACTTT. Amino acids: CASSDGTGDNSPLHF.

The genes are TRBV7-7 and TRBJ2-7; 9 positions agree with TRBD2. The CDR3 length is 16 residues. Germline CDR1 and CDR2: SSHAT and FNYEAQ (reference sequence). V gave up 5 bases and J gave up 3 bases; unmatched junction bases: 11. CDR3 sequence reads: CASSRPTTSGGYEQYF. The DNA of the CDR3 is TGTGCCAGCAGCAGACCTACGACTAGCGGAGGCTACGAGCAGTACTTC.

The gene calls are TRBV7-6 and TRBJ2-1; 10 nucleotides align to TRBD2. After removal of 2 bases from V and 0 bases from J, the junction contained 7 bases not matched to a gene. The CDR3 runs to 18 residues. Germline CDR1 and CDR2: SGHVS and FNYEAQ. The CDR3 sequence is CASSLRTASGSSYNEQFF. Written as DNA, the CDR3 is TGTGCCAGCAGCTTAAGGACAGCTAGCGGGAGCTCCTACAATGAGCAGTTCTTC.

This chain connects TRBV2 to TRBJ1-5, with 8 bases that match TRBD1. V dropped 8 bases and J dropped 6; count of bases not matched to a gene: 12. This CDR3 is 15 amino acids long. Germline V CDR1 and CDR2: SNHLY, FYNNEI. The CDR3 is CASSQGGWGSQPQHF. CDR3 bases: TGTGCCAGCTCACAGGGGGGGTGGGGGAGTCAGCCCCAGCATTTT.

Only one count was recorded for this clone. This chain uses TRBV10-3 with TRBJ2-4; D uncertain. Trimming removed 2 bases from V and 0 bases from J, with 14 bases in between. CDR3 length equals 17 residues. Germline V lookup: CDR1 ENHRY, CDR2 SYGVKD. The CDR3 loop reads CAISERQVNLAKNIQYF. CDR3 bases: TGTGCCATCAGTGAGAGGCAGGTGAATCTAGCCAAAAACATTCAGTACTTC.

The rearrangement links TRBV30 to TRBJ1-1; D uncertain. Germline V gene data show CDR1 as GTSNPN and CDR2 as SVGIG (reference sequence). The CDR3 length is 14 residues. V was clipped by 0 bases and J by 1 base, with 9 bases between them. The CDR3 bases are TGTGCCTGGAGTGTAGAACGGGGGAACACTGAAGCTTTCTTT. Translated: CAWSVERGNTEAFF.

Comment on this clone: The junction departs from the called germline gene at one end, perhaps through a read error. The same CDR3 can be traced to other DNA sequences in this sample. V usage is TRBV9 and J usage is TRBJ1-2, with TRBD1 identical over 11 bases. CDR3 size: 16 residues. Looked up from germline, CDR1 is SGDLS and CDR2 is YYNGEE. In DNA, the CDR3 is TGTGCCAGCACCCCGGTAGGGACAGGGGGATTGCGGGGCTACACTTTC. It is translated as CASTPVGTGGLRGYTF.

Regarding this clone: The identical CDR3 is also encoded by other nucleotide sequences in the sample. The chain links TRBV5-1 to TRBJ2-2, with TRBD2 as a possible D gene (6 bases). Trimming removed 0 bases from V and 2 bases from J, with 11 bases in between. The germline V gene encodes CDR1 SGHRS and CDR2 YFSETQ. CDR3 length: 16 residues. In nucleotides, the CDR3 is TGCGCCAGCAGCTTGGTGGGCGGGATCAACACCGGGGAGCTGTTTTTT. It encodes CASSLVGGINTGELFF.

This chain connects TRBV5-1 to TRBJ1-2; possibly TRBD1 for D (6 bases). V lost 0 bases and J 2 bases, leaving 17 bases between the germline ends. The CDR3 has 17 amino acids. Per germline, CDR1 SGHRS and CDR2 YFSETQ. This CDR3 is CASSLGYSWTENYGYTF. CDR3 nucleotides: TGCGCCAGCAGCTTGGGATATTCCTGGACAGAAAACTATGGCTACACCTTC.

This clone was counted a single time. This chain joins TRBV7-2 and TRBJ2-7; no definite D call. V lost 5 bases and J 2 bases, leaving 10 bases between the germline ends. CDR1 SGHTA and CDR2 FQGNSA come from the germline V gene. The CDR3 consists of 13 residues. CDR3 in amino acids: CASSRSATYEQYF. The CDR3 DNA follows: TGTGCCAGCAGCCGGAGCGCTACCTACGAGCAGTACTTC.

This chain uses TRBV4-3 with TRBJ2-7, with D maybe TRBD1 (6 bases). V was pared by 3 bases and J by 4 bases, with 10 bases between. Germline V gene lookup returns CDR1 LGHNA and CDR2 YSLEER. This CDR3 is 13 amino acids long. CDR3 in amino acids: CASSQYQGYEQYF. The DNA for the CDR3 is TGCGCCAGCAGCCAGTATCAGGGGTACGAGCAGTACTTC.

The chain employs TRBV11-3 and TRBJ1-1; D may be TRBD1 (5 bases). There are 13 residues in the CDR3. V was pared by 5 bases and J by 9 bases, with 16 bases between. Germline V gene lookup returns CDR1 SGHNT and CDR2 YENEEA. In DNA form, the CDR3 reads TGTGCCAGCAGCGCGGCGGGGGGGGGTAAAGCTTTCTTT. Residues: CASSAAGGGKAFF.

This chain uses TRBV28 with TRBJ1-1; D is perhaps TRBD1 (5 bases). Germline lookup yields CDR1 MDHEN and CDR2 SYDVKM. CDR3 length equals 13 residues. V was clipped by 6 bases and J by 8 bases, with 16 bases between them. The CDR3 region is CASRGVGREEAFF. The CDR3 DNA reads TGTGCCAGCAGGGGGGTGGGGAGGGAGGAAGCTTTCTTT.

This chain uses TRBV11-2 with TRBJ2-3, with D maybe TRBD2 (6 bases). The CDR3 sequence is 17 residues long. Germline V gene lookup returns CDR1 SGHAT and CDR2 FQNNGV. The V end was cut by 5 bases, the J end by 2 bases, with 20 bases between. The CDR3 protein is CASSPWGGEVYTDTQYF. DNA of the CDR3: TGTGCCAGCAGCCCCTGGGGCGGGGAGGTCTACACAGATACGCAGTATTTT. Variable domain in full (rest from reference TRBV11-2 and TRBJ2-3): EAGVAQSPRYKIIEKRQSVAFWCNPISGHATLYWYQQILGQGPKLLIQFQNNGVVDDSQLPKDRFSAERLKGVDSTLKIQPAKLEDSAVYLCASSPWGGEVYTDTQYFGPGTRLTVL.

The V call is TRBV7-9, the J call TRBJ2-7; 8 bases are shared with TRBD1. Germline CDR1 reads SEHNR; CDR2 reads FQNEAQ (reference sequence). V shed 5 bases, J shed 5 bases, and the junction held 14 bases outside the gene matches. This CDR3 spans 16 amino acids. The DNA for the CDR3 is TGTGCCAGCAGCCCGTTTTGGACAGGGACAAAAGACGAGCAGTACTTC. This encodes CASSPFWTGTKDEQYF.

The gene calls are TRBV5-1 and TRBJ2-1, with 12 bases aligning to TRBD2. Trimming removed 0 bases from V and 7 bases from J; junction bases left unmatched: 11. The germline V gene has CDR1 SGHRS and CDR2 YFSETQ. The CDR3 totals 18 residues. The CDR3 DNA reads as TGCGCCAGCAGCTTGGATGCTAGCGGGAGGGCCAGTTTGAATGAGCAGTTCTTC. Translation: CASSLDASGRASLNEQFF.

This clone occurred a few times. CDR3 region: CASYPGQGVVAGYTF. The CDR3 nucleotides are TGTGCCAGCTATCCGGGACAGGGGGTTGTGGCTGGCTACACCTTC. V and J are TRBV2 and TRBJ1-2; 11 nucleotides match TRBD1. The CDR3 loop spans 15 amino acids. CDR1 is SNHLY, CDR2 FYNNEI, per germline. Trimming cost V 8 bases and J 7 bases; bases outside gene matches: 12.

The CDR3 DNA sequence: TGTGCCAGCAGGGCCTCGACAGTACACTATGGCTACACCTTC. It specifies CASRASTVHYGYTF. The rearrangement links TRBV28 to TRBJ1-2; weak D call: TRBD1 (5 bases). The CDR3 spans 14 residues. Germline CDR1 reads MDHEN; CDR2 reads SYDVKM. Trimming pared 6 bases from V and 3 bases from J, leaving 14 bases between.